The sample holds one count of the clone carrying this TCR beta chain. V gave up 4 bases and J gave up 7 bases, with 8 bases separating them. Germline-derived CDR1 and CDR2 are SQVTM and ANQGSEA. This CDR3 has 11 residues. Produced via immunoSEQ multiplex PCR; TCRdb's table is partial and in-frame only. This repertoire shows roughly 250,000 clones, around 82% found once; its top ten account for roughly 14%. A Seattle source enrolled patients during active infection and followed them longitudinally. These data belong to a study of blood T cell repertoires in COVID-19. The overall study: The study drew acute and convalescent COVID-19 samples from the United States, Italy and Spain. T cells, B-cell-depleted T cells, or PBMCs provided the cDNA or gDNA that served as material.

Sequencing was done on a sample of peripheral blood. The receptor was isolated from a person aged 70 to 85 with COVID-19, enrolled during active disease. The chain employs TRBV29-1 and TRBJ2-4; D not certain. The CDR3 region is CSVVTINIQYF. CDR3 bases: TGCAGCGTTGTGACAATCAACATTCAGTACTTC.